This T cell receptor beta chain was found in a study of metastatic and nonmetastatic thyroid tumors. Study context: Patients with malignant and benign thyroid disease provided blood and tumor or nodule tissue, whose repertoires were compared.

Between the trimmed V and J ends, which lost 5 bases and 7 bases, there was a span of 9 bases. The V gene's germline CDR1 is GTSNPN and CDR2 SVGIG (reference sequence). The CDR3 extends over 12 amino acids. The entire patient cohort was treatment-naive prior to thyroid surgery. General study results and limits: Across blood and tumor, TCR beta diversity in malignant thyroid tumors was reportedly significantly higher than in benign nodules.

Source study methods: It was from CDR3 differences across clinicopathological groups that a distant-metastasis classifier for papillary thyroid cancer was built. TCRdb reprocessed the PCR reads via MiXCR. The V and J calls shown here were made by TCRdb, not taken from the authors' results. There are roughly 81,000 clones in the sample; around 7.8% occur only once, and around 8.8% lies in the top ten. This clone occurred many times. The antigen is undetermined. Material for sequencing was blood. This receptor was obtained from a female donor with papillary thyroid cancer or a benign thyroid nodule (not recorded which). Some clones in this sample may be carry-over from other donors' samples. The gene calls are TRBV30 and TRBJ1-6; D might be TRBD1 (5 bases). As DNA, the CDR3 is TGTGCCTGGGGGGGAGGGAATTCACCCCTCCACTTT. Its protein is CAWGGGNSPLHF.